Sequencing of this T cell receptor beta chain was carried out in a study of blood T cell repertoires in COVID-19 (dated by TCRdb to the early 2020s). General notes on the study: Collaborator samples came from the United States, Italy and Spain and covered acute and convalescent phases of COVID-19. The samples were drawn from two sources: the first 160 participants of the ongoing ImmuneRACE study, and fewer than 1,500 subjects contributed by 6 global collaborators. A de-identified subject ID, COVID-19 status, age in years and sex were almost always included in the sample metadata. The repertoires were released in a freely available public database intended as a resource for research on the immune response to SARS-CoV-2. Where available, HLA class I and class II types were taken from metadata supplied by the sample provider and were not determined by assay-based typing. Deeply sampled blood TCRbeta repertoires from subjects exposed to, actively infected with, or recovered from COVID-19 were included in the dataset. The material from the prospective study consisted of cDNA or gDNA derived from T cells, B-cell-depleted T cells, or PBMCs.

Collaborating institutions collected whole blood in K2EDTA tubes following their own protocols. For TCRbeta analysis, collaborators shipped samples as frozen whole blood, isolated PBMCs, or DNA extracted from either of those sample types. What the authors observed across the whole study: The amount of clinical and demographic metadata varied by source and participant and was provided uncurated.

The immunoSEQ Assay, a bias-controlled multiplex PCR, was used to amplify TCRbeta CDR3 regions from genomic DNA. The study's processing was this. The number of nucleated cells in each sample was estimated by amplification of reference gene primers within the assay. To quantify the absolute abundance of each unique TCRbeta CDR3 rearrangement, sequence reads were collapsed and filtered. Productive Simpson clonality was computed per sample as the square root of Simpson's diversity index over productive rearrangements. TCRdb retrieved this table from immuneACCESS and kept in-frame rearrangements only. Not all clones are present; in checked studies, unresolved V genes account for under half, and no reason is known for the remainder. Clone size and the V and J calls come from that table; the DNA yielded D and trimming. This sample has roughly 190,000 clones in its table, and about 93% of those were observed once. The ten largest clones add up to around 0.5% of the sample.

Concerning this clone itself: No antigen is known for it. The input lacks base qualities; no much larger clone sits a single base away.

Specimen: peripheral blood. This clonotype originated in a man aged 45-60 years with acute or convalescent COVID-19.

CDR3 region: CASSLFGQYEAFF. The DNA sequence is given as TGTGCCAGCAGTCTATTTGGTCAGTATGAAGCTTTCTTT. The V and J segments used are TRBV27 and TRBJ1-1; the D gene assignment is ambiguous. V is cut by 5 bases and J by 7 bases, and the space between the germline ends is 14 bases. CDR1 and CDR2, looked up from the germline V gene (reference sequence), are MNHEY and SMNVEV. Including cysteine and phenylalanine, the CDR3 has 13 amino acids. Of all the DNA, just the CDR3 is kept, 39 bases in frame from base 1.